This T cell receptor (beta chain) was found in a study of early T cells in non-severe SARS-CoV-2 infection. Across the whole study: Chains from this unsorted whole-blood bulk RNA could not be paired.

Individual cDNA molecules were tagged with unique molecular identifiers, the study reported. TCRdb redid the calling of the 5' RACE reads with MiXCR, one entry per CDR3 protein. The table has roughly 100,000 distinct CDR3 sequences, less than 15% seen once. Trimming shortened V by 2 bases and J by 7 bases, and 9 bases separated the two germline ends. The CDR3 has 12 residues. Germline CDR1 GTSNPN, CDR2 SVGIG (reference sequence). The sample holds many counts of this clonotype. This TCR came from an adult who was a healthcare worker with PCR-confirmed SARS-CoV-2 infection or an uninfected control (not recorded which). The chain is built from TRBV30 and TRBJ2-1; weak D call: TRBD2 (5 bases). Sequences were derived from whole blood, sampled at baseline. CDR3 nucleotide sequence: TGTGCCTGGAGTTGGACTGCGAATGAGCAGTTCTTC. This gives the protein CAWSWTANEQFF.